This record concerns one TCR beta chain sequence. The sample belongs to a study of T cell changes during pregnancy in multiple sclerosis. V lost 0 bases, J lost 1 base, and 10 bases lay in between. This CDR3 comprises 15 residues. Germline V gene data show CDR1 as SGDLS and CDR2 as YYNGEE. TCRdb's copy holds only in-frame clones and misses some; the assay was immunoSEQ multiplex PCR. The table has 60,000 to 90,000 clones, approximately 89% seen once. This material consisted of peripheral blood, taken before pregnancy. This sequence originates from a female donor with multiple sclerosis, enrolled in a pregnancy study. The J gene is TRBJ1-1, the V gene TRBV9; tentatively, D is TRBD1 (6 bases). The CDR3 is CASSVALTGNTEAFF. The DNA for the CDR3 is TGTGCCAGCAGCGTAGCTCTGACAGGGAACACTGAAGCTTTCTTT.